These T cell receptor beta chains were read from a single sample in a study of blood T cell repertoires in COVID-19. Sequencing used immunoSEQ multiplex PCR; TCRdb keeps in-frame clones, though not all of them. The data contain roughly 230,000 clones, approximately 92% of them singletons. The sequenced material came from peripheral blood. The receptors stem from a woman aged 40 to 55 who had recovered from COVID-19. Both conserved end residues are part of each CDR3. Each record gives: J gene, clone size, V gene, D gene, CDR3 DNA, CDR3 protein. A D gene is named only where the DNA matches it firmly. Size is omitted from some rows. Given values are once, few, many or a class for expanded clones.

J gene: TRBJ2-7
clone size: .
V gene: TRBV6-1
D gene: .
CDR3 DNA: TGTGCCAGCAGTGAAGAGACACTCACCTCCTACGAGCAGTACTTC
CDR3 protein: CASSEETLTSYEQYF

J gene: TRBJ1-2
clone size: .
V gene: TRBV28
D gene: TRBD1
CDR3 DNA: TGTGCCAGCAGTGGGACAGGACTCTCCTATGGCTACACCTTC
CDR3 protein: CASSGTGLSYGYTF

J gene: TRBJ2-5
clone size: .
V gene: TRBV6-2/TRBV6-3
D gene: TRBD2
CDR3 DNA: TGTGCCAGCAGTTACGTAGCGGGAGGGTGGGAGACCCAGTACTTC
CDR3 protein: CASSYVAGGWETQYF

J gene: TRBJ1-2
clone size: .
V gene: TRBV7-2
D gene: TRBD1
CDR3 DNA: TGTGCCAGCAGCTTACAATTTGAGGGGGCTTGGGGCTACACCTTC
CDR3 protein: CASSLQFEGAWGYTF

J gene: TRBJ2-2
clone size: .
V gene: TRBV6-5
D gene: TRBD2
CDR3 DNA: TGTGCCAGCACCGTCCTAGCGGTATCGACCGGGGAGCTGTTTTTT
CDR3 protein: CASTVLAVSTGELFF

J gene: TRBJ1-1
clone size: .
V gene: TRBV28
D gene: .
CDR3 DNA: TGTGCCAGCAGTTCCCCGGGGTGGACCCCTGAAGCTTTCTTT
CDR3 protein: CASSSPGWTPEAFF

J gene: TRBJ1-2
clone size: .
V gene: TRBV12-3/TRBV12-4
D gene: .
CDR3 DNA: TGTGCCAGCAGTTTAACAGATAACTATGGCTACACCTTC
CDR3 protein: CASSLTDNYGYTF

J gene: TRBJ2-7
clone size: .
V gene: TRBV2
D gene: TRBD1
CDR3 DNA: TGTGCCAGCAGTGCGAGGGACAGGGACTACGAGCAGTACTTC
CDR3 protein: CASSARDRDYEQYF

J gene: TRBJ1-3
clone size: .
V gene: TRBV6-5
D gene: .
CDR3 DNA: TGTGCCAGCAGGAGGAGCTCTGGAAACACCATATATTTT
CDR3 protein: CASRRSSGNTIYF

J gene: TRBJ2-3
clone size: few
V gene: TRBV6-4
D gene: .
CDR3 DNA: TGTGCCAGCAGTGACGGGGCGGGGGCCACAGATACGCAGTATTTT
CDR3 protein: CASSDGAGATDTQYF

J gene: TRBJ1-4
clone size: few
V gene: TRBV6-1
D gene: TRBD1
CDR3 DNA: TGTGCCAGCAGTGAAGCGTACCGGACAGGGTTAGAAAAACTGTTTTTT
CDR3 protein: CASSEAYRTGLEKLFF

J gene: TRBJ1-1
clone size: .
V gene: TRBV5-1
D gene: .
CDR3 DNA: TGCGCCAGCAGCTTGAGCCGGGGACAAACGAACACTGAAGCTTTCTTT
CDR3 protein: CASSLSRGQTNTEAFF

J gene: TRBJ2-3
clone size: .
V gene: TRBV3-1/TRBV3-2
D gene: TRBD2
CDR3 DNA: TGTGCCAGCAGCCTCCGGACTAGCGGGGTGTCAGATACGCAGTATTTT
CDR3 protein: CASSLRTSGVSDTQYF

J gene: TRBJ2-1
clone size: .
V gene: TRBV12-3/TRBV12-4
D gene: .
CDR3 DNA: TGTGCCAGCAACGACAGAATTAACAATGAGCAGTTCTTC
CDR3 protein: CASNDRINNEQFF

J gene: TRBJ2-2
clone size: .
V gene: TRBV6-2/TRBV6-3
D gene: TRBD1
CDR3 DNA: TGTGCCAGCAGTCAGACAGGGGGTCTTCCCACCGGGGAGCTGTTTTTT
CDR3 protein: CASSQTGGLPTGELFF

J gene: TRBJ1-4
clone size: .
V gene: TRBV29-1
D gene: TRBD1
CDR3 DNA: TGCAGCGCGACAGGGAATGAAAAACTGTTTTTT
CDR3 protein: CSATGNEKLFF

J gene: TRBJ1-6
clone size: .
V gene: TRBV7-7
D gene: TRBD1
CDR3 DNA: TGTGCCAGCAGCTGTGGACAGGGGAGTTCACCCCTCCACTTT
CDR3 protein: CASSCGQGSSPLHF

J gene: TRBJ2-3
clone size: .
V gene: TRBV10-3
D gene: .
CDR3 DNA: TGTGCCATCAGTGAGTCGAGGACAGCCGGAGATACGCAGTATTTT
CDR3 protein: CAISESRTAGDTQYF

J gene: TRBJ1-2
clone size: once
V gene: TRBV27
D gene: .
CDR3 DNA: TGTGCCAGCAGTTTCGGGGGGCCATATGGCTACACCTTC
CDR3 protein: CASSFGGPYGYTF

J gene: TRBJ2-2
clone size: .
V gene: TRBV19
D gene: .
CDR3 DNA: TGTGCCAGTACCAGGAACGGGGTCACCGGGGAGCTGTTTTTT
CDR3 protein: CASTRNGVTGELFF

J gene: TRBJ1-3
clone size: few
V gene: TRBV5-4
D gene: .
CDR3 DNA: TGTGCCAGCAGCTTAGACAGCTCTGGAAACACCATATATTTT
CDR3 protein: CASSLDSSGNTIYF

J gene: TRBJ1-1
clone size: .
V gene: TRBV7-9
D gene: .
CDR3 DNA: TGTGCCAGCAGCTCTGTCCGGCGGCCCCAATTGGCTTTCTTT
CDR3 protein: CASSSVRRPQLAFF

J gene: TRBJ1-3
clone size: .
V gene: TRBV4-1
D gene: .
CDR3 DNA: TGCGCCAGCAGCCAAGAGCAGGGTGGAAACACCATATATTTT
CDR3 protein: CASSQEQGGNTIYF

J gene: TRBJ2-1
clone size: .
V gene: TRBV6-5
D gene: TRBD2
CDR3 DNA: TGTGCCAGCACTCGGACTAGCGGGAGCTACAATGAGCAGTTCTTC
CDR3 protein: CASTRTSGSYNEQFF

J gene: TRBJ2-2
clone size: .
V gene: TRBV6-5
D gene: TRBD1
CDR3 DNA: TGTGCCAGCAGTTACGACAGGGCCACCACCGGGGAGCTGTTTTTT
CDR3 protein: CASSYDRATTGELFF

J gene: TRBJ2-1
clone size: .
V gene: TRBV29-1
D gene: TRBD2
CDR3 DNA: TGCAGCGTTGAGGGTCTAGCGGCTACCGTATACAATGAGCAGTTCTTC
CDR3 protein: CSVEGLAATVYNEQFF

J gene: TRBJ2-3
clone size: .
V gene: TRBV29-1
D gene: TRBD2
CDR3 DNA: TGCAGCGTCGAGGGACTAGCGGGAGCTGAGACGGAGGATACGCAGTATTTT
CDR3 protein: CSVEGLAGAETEDTQYF

J gene: TRBJ1-6
clone size: .
V gene: TRBV5-4
D gene: TRBD1
CDR3 DNA: TGTGCCAGCAGCTTCGGGGGACAGTTCAATTCACCCCTCCACTTT
CDR3 protein: CASSFGGQFNSPLHF

J gene: TRBJ1-6
clone size: .
V gene: TRBV5-6
D gene: .
CDR3 DNA: TGTGCCAGCAGCTTGGGAACAGGGACGGATTCACCCCTCCACTTT
CDR3 protein: CASSLGTGTDSPLHF

J gene: TRBJ1-6
clone size: .
V gene: TRBV5-1
D gene: .
CDR3 DNA: TGCGCCAGCAGCTTCAGGGGTAATTCACCCCTCCACTTT
CDR3 protein: CASSFRGNSPLHF

J gene: TRBJ2-5
clone size: .
V gene: TRBV6-5
D gene: TRBD2
CDR3 DNA: TGTGCCAGCAGTCCCGGACTAGCGGGGGAAGAGACCCAGTACTTC
CDR3 protein: CASSPGLAGEETQYF